The 32 T cell receptor beta chains given below trace back to one sample, sequenced in a study of blood T cells in healthy people across ages. PCR was performed a second time for roughly 7 to 11 cycles using a sample-barcoded 5' primer and a J-beta primer mix. TCRdb processed the 5' RACE reads anew with MiXCR; each CDR3 protein has one entry. The table includes 500,000 to 550,000 distinct CDR3 sequences, about 24% detected once. This sample also appeared in a second study, on T cells of mothers and their children.

Sequencing was done on a sample of blood. These receptors came from a boy between 10 and 17 years old in good health.

Only a few counts were recorded for this clonotype. The chain is built from TRBV24-1 and TRBJ2-1; 11 positions agree with TRBD2. V shed 5 bases, J shed 0 bases, and the junction held 5 bases outside the gene matches. The CDR3 is 17 amino acids. Germline V lookup: CDR1 KGHDR, CDR2 SFDVKD. This chain's CDR3 is CATSGLAGISSYNEQFF. CDR3 DNA: TGTGCCACCAGTGGACTAGCGGGGATTTCCTCCTACAATGAGCAGTTCTTC.

This clonotype has a handful of counts. The chain carries TRBV20-1 and TRBJ2-3; a possible D gene is TRBD2 (5 bases). From germline, CDR1 is DFQATT and CDR2 SNEGSKA (reference sequence). Trimming left V 0 bases short and J 1 base short, with 8 bases between. The CDR3 runs to 14 residues. The CDR3 nucleotides read TGCAGTGCTAGAGATCGGGGAGGCACAGATACGCAGTATTTT. This codes for CSARDRGGTDTQYF.

The CDR3 bases are TGTGCCAGTAGTAGGGGGGCAGCCTACGAGCAGTACTTC. It specifies CASSRGAAYEQYF. This rearrangement joins TRBV19 to TRBJ2-7; D tentatively fits TRBD1 or TRBD2 (6 bases each). From germline, CDR1 is LNHDA and CDR2 SQIVND (reference sequence). The CDR3 extends over 13 amino acids. V lost 4 bases to trimming and J lost 2 bases, with 9 bases between them.

The gene calls are TRBV7-2 and TRBJ2-2, with D perhaps matching TRBD1 or TRBD2 (5 bases each). CDR3 size: 14 residues. The V end was cut by 5 bases, the J end by 6 bases, with 13 bases between. The germline V gene has CDR1 SGHTA and CDR2 FQGNSA. The CDR3 region is CASSPGPSAGELFF. CDR3 nucleotide sequence: TGTGCCAGCAGCCCGGGGCCTAGTGCCGGGGAGCTGTTTTTT.

This clonotype was detected only a few times. A read error may account for a junction end that differs from germline. The chain uses TRBV7-3 and TRBJ2-6; D perhaps matches TRBD1 (7 bases). The CDR3 length is 16 residues. CDR1 and CDR2 (germline): SGHTA, FQGTGA. Here the CDR3 DNA reads TGTGTCAGCAGCCCGCCAGGGGGGTCCAGAGCCAACGTCCTGACTTTC. It encodes CVSSPPGGSRANVLTF.

The sample holds a few counts of this clonotype. The rearrangement links TRBV28 to TRBJ2-7, with 10 bases that match TRBD2. This CDR3 spans 18 amino acids. After removal of 2 bases from V and 2 bases from J, the junction contained 12 bases not matched to a gene. Germline assignment: CDR1 MDHEN and CDR2 SYDVKM. The CDR3 region has the DNA TGTGCCAGCAGTTTAGGGTTGACACTAGCGGGACTTACCTACGAGCAGTACTTC. Its protein product is CASSLGLTLAGLTYEQYF. Full variable domain (outside the CDR3, taken from reference TRBV28 and TRBJ2-7): DVKVTQSSRYLVKRTGEKVFLECVQDMDHENMFWYRQDPGLGLRLIYFSYDVKMKEKGDIPEGYSVSREKKERFSLILESASTNQTSMYLCASSLGLTLAGLTYEQYFGPGTRLTVT.

About this clonotype itself: A much larger clone is a single base away; this may be a read error. The CDR3, as DNA: TGTGCCACCAGTGACGCAGGACAGGTTCAAGAGACCCAGTGCTTC. Amino acids: CATSDAGQVQETQCF. The chain is built from TRBV24-1 and TRBJ2-5; 7 bases fit TRBD1. This CDR3 contains 15 residues. Germline V gene data show CDR1 as KGHDR and CDR2 as SFDVKD.

This clonotype was observed a handful of times. V and J are TRBV28 and TRBJ1-3; D gene ambiguous. The V end was cut by 6 bases, the J end by 0 bases, with 9 bases between. The germline CDR1 and CDR2 sequences are MDHEN and SYDVKM. This CDR3 is 14 amino acids long. CDR3 amino acids: CASSPELSGNTIYF. The DNA for the CDR3 is TGTGCCAGCAGCCCCGAACTCTCTGGAAACACCATATATTTT.

The gene calls are TRBV28 and TRBJ2-2; the D gene is possibly TRBD2 (5 bases). Germline V gene data show CDR1 as MDHEN and CDR2 as SYDVKM. This CDR3 spans 15 amino acids. The V end lost 6 bases, the J end lost 4 bases, and 15 bases lay between the germline ends. CDR3 DNA sequence: TGTGCCAGCAGGGGTCTAGCCCTAGCCACCGGGGAGCTGTTTTTT. This sequence encodes CASRGLALATGELFF.

The V call is TRBV4-1, the J call TRBJ2-7; 8 bases map to TRBD1. Germline V CDR1 and CDR2: MGHRA, YSYEKL. Trimming removed 1 base from V and 3 bases from J; junction bases left unmatched: 2. The CDR3 sequence is 14 residues long. The CDR3 DNA is TGCGCCAGCAGCCAAGGACAGGGGAACTACGAGCAGTACTTC. This gives the protein CASSQGQGNYEQYF.

The J gene is TRBJ2-6, the V gene TRBV6-4, with D maybe TRBD1 (6 bases). Trimming took 0 bases from V and 3 from J, leaving 9 bases between them. Germline V gene data show CDR1 as MRHNA and CDR2 as SNTAGT. This CDR3 is 16 amino acids long. CDR3 sequence: CASSDSGGVGANVLTF. CDR3 coding DNA: TGTGCCAGCAGTGACTCAGGGGGTGTTGGGGCCAACGTCCTGACTTTC.

The rearrangement uses TRBV7-9 and TRBJ1-1, with TRBD1 matching 9 bases. The CDR3 runs to 16 residues. Per the germline V gene, CDR1 is SEHNR and CDR2 is FQNEAQ (reference sequence). Trimming took 1 base from V and 4 from J; bases not matched to a gene: 7. DNA of the CDR3: TGTGCCAGCAGCTTAGTGCCCGGGACAGGGTTCACTGAAGCTTTCTTT. Encoded protein: CASSLVPGTGFTEAFF.

In this sample, this clonotype turned up a few times. The V call is TRBV6-5, the J call TRBJ1-4, with TRBD1 matching over 7 bases. The CDR3 has 16 residues. V gave up 0 bases and J gave up 0 bases; unmatched junction bases: 1. Germline values: CDR1 MNHEY, CDR2 SVGAGI. CDR3 residues: CASSYSGTATNEKLFF. CDR3 nucleotides: TGTGCCAGCAGTTACTCCGGGACAGCAACTAATGAAAAACTGTTTTTT.

A few counts support this clonotype. The genes are TRBV28 and TRBJ2-1; no firm D call. Trimming took 4 bases from V and 12 from J, leaving 10 bases between them. The CDR3 loop spans 11 amino acids. Germline V gives CDR1 MDHEN, CDR2 SYDVKM. The CDR3 bases are TGTGCCAGCAGTTCGGAAGAAAGGCAGTTCTTC. It codes for CASSSEERQFF.

A single count supports this clonotype. V usage is TRBV20-1 and J usage is TRBJ1-5; perhaps TRBD1 as D (5 bases). Trimming shortened V by 1 base and J by 0 bases, and 13 bases separated the two germline ends. In germline, CDR1 is DFQATT, CDR2 SNEGSKA (reference sequence). CDR3 size: 16 residues. CDR3 in amino acids: CSARVWGINSNQPQHF. The CDR3 DNA reads as TGCAGTGCTAGAGTTTGGGGGATTAATAGCAATCAGCCCCAGCATTTT.

The chain joins TRBV27 to TRBJ2-1; D is unresolved. The germline gives CDR1 MNHEY, CDR2 SMNVEV (reference sequence). The CDR3 extends over 15 amino acids. The germline V and J ends were trimmed by 3 bases and 5 bases, with 14 bases remaining between them. The CDR3 region has the DNA TGTGCCAGCAGTTTCCGCCACCCCAGAGACAATGAGCAGTTCTTC. It yields the protein CASSFRHPRDNEQFF.

This clonotype occurred a few times. The chain uses TRBV29-1 and TRBJ2-7; 8 bases match TRBD1. CDR3 length equals 15 residues. V trimming: 7 bases; J trimming: 3 bases; junction bases outside the gene matches: 14. Germline V gene lookup returns CDR1 SQVTM and CDR2 ANQGSEA. In DNA form, the CDR3 reads TGCAGCGCGGGACAGGTCAGGGGACCCAGCTACGAGCAGTACTTC. It is translated as CSAGQVRGPSYEQYF.

This clonotype was seen a handful of times. The chain joins TRBV20-1 to TRBJ2-1; 11 bases are a match to TRBD1. CDR1 and CDR2 (germline): DFQATT, SNEGSKA (reference sequence). The ends lost 3 bases at V and 7 bases at J; junction bases unmatched: 2. The CDR3 totals 13 residues. CDR3 nucleotides: TGCAGTGCTAGGGGACAGGGGGGAAATGAGCAGTTCTTC. Protein sequence: CSARGQGGNEQFF.

This clonotype was seen a handful of times. The chain joins TRBV19 to TRBJ1-5; TRBD1 matches 8 bases. This CDR3 region has 17 residues. V dropped 8 bases and J dropped 2; count of bases not matched to a gene: 14. Germline V gene data show CDR1 as LNHDA and CDR2 as SQIVND (reference sequence). The CDR3 is CASHRGVLGGGNQPQHF. CDR3 coding DNA: TGTGCCAGTCACAGGGGGGTCTTGGGCGGAGGCAATCAGCCCCAGCATTTT. Looking up the rest from reference TRBV19 and TRBJ1-5 gives the full variable domain: DGGITQSPKYLFRKEGQNVTLSCEQNLNHDAMYWYRQDPGQGLRLIYYSQIVNDFQKGDIAEGYSVSREKKESFPLTVTSAQKNPTAFYLCASHRGVLGGGNQPQHFGDGTRLSIL.

CDR3 nucleotide sequence: TGCAGTGCTAGAATGGGACTAGCGGGAAGGGGGCAGTTCTTC. Translating gives CSARMGLAGRGQFF. This rearrangement joins TRBV20-1 to TRBJ2-1; TRBD2 agrees at 13 bases. With 2 bases clipped from V and 12 bases from J, the junction kept 7 bases outside the gene matches. The CDR3 has 14 residues. The germline CDR1 and CDR2 sequences are DFQATT and SNEGSKA (reference sequence).

The chain carries TRBV30 and TRBJ2-3, with 9 bases aligning to TRBD1. CDR3 size: 16 residues. The junction had 6 bases not matched to a gene; V was cut back by 2 bases and J by 0 bases. In germline, CDR1 is GTSNPN, CDR2 SVGIG (reference sequence). Written as DNA, the CDR3 is TGTGCCTGGAGTCGAAGACAGGGGGGGAGCACAGATACGCAGTATTTT. Its protein is CAWSRRQGGSTDTQYF.

The chain employs TRBV7-2 and TRBJ2-5; tentative D call: TRBD2 (6 bases). CDR1 is SGHTA and CDR2 is FQGNSA in the germline V gene. The V end was cut by 4 bases, the J end by 4 bases, with 10 bases between. This CDR3 has 13 residues. CDR3 region: CASSSGTLETQYF. DNA of the CDR3: TGTGCCAGCAGCTCTGGGACTCTAGAGACCCAGTACTTC.

V and J are TRBV6-4 and TRBJ1-5; perhaps TRBD1 as D (5 bases). The CDR3 sequence is 16 residues long. V was pared by 0 bases and J by 5 bases, with 14 bases between. Germline CDR1 and CDR2: MRHNA and SNTAGT. The DNA of the CDR3 is TGTGCCAGCAGTGACTCGCGCAGGGTAATGTATCAGCCCCAGCATTTT. As protein: CASSDSRRVMYQPQHF.

This chain uses TRBV7-9 with TRBJ2-2; 9 nucleotides align to TRBD1. CDR3 length equals 16 residues. V trimming: 5 bases; J trimming: 4 bases; junction bases outside the gene matches: 8. Germline V CDR1 and CDR2: SEHNR, FQNEAQ (reference sequence). The CDR3 is CASSPQQGASTGELFF. CDR3 nucleotide sequence: TGTGCCAGCAGCCCCCAACAGGGGGCGAGCACCGGGGAGCTGTTTTTT.

The chain is built from TRBV29-1 and TRBJ2-3; the match to TRBD2 covers 9 bases. Germline CDR1 is SQVTM and CDR2 is ANQGSEA. The CDR3 spans 14 residues. Trimming removed 6 bases from V and 2 bases from J; junction bases left unmatched: 6. In nucleotides, the CDR3 is TGCAGCGTGAAAGCGGGGGGAGCCACAGATACGCAGTATTTT. This codes for CSVKAGGATDTQYF.

This clonotype was counted ten times or more. This chain joins TRBV9 and TRBJ2-3; 8 bases are a match to TRBD2. This CDR3 spans 15 amino acids. V shed 4 bases, J shed 5 bases, and the junction held 9 bases outside the gene matches. Germline V gene lookup returns CDR1 SGDLS and CDR2 YYNGEE. The DNA of the CDR3 is TGTGCCAGCAGCACTTACGCGGGGGGAAAAGATACGCAGTATTTT. It is translated as CASSTYAGGKDTQYF.

This clonotype was observed at least ten times. V gene TRBV2 combines with J gene TRBJ2-5; 8 bases line up with TRBD2. Germline V gene lookup returns CDR1 SNHLY and CDR2 FYNNEI. The CDR3 is made up of 13 amino acids. V was pared by 7 bases and J by 4 bases, with 5 bases of the junction left unmatched. For the CDR3, the DNA is TGTGCCAGCACGGGCCTAGCGGGAGAGACCCAGTACTTC. Encoded protein: CASTGLAGETQYF.

In this sample, this clonotype turned up many times. The rearrangement joins TRBV4-3 to TRBJ1-4; TRBD1 matches at 10 bases. V gave up 0 bases and J gave up 11 bases; unmatched junction bases: 15. CDR3 length: 18 residues. In germline, CDR1 is LGHNA, CDR2 YSLEER. CDR3 in amino acids: CASSQDLTGGSSAAKLFF. CDR3 DNA: TGCGCCAGCAGCCAAGATCTGACAGGGGGCTCAAGCGCCGCGAAACTGTTTTTT.

In this sample, this clonotype turned up a few times. This chain connects TRBV6-5 to TRBJ2-1; 10 bases agree with TRBD2. Germline V gives CDR1 MNHEY, CDR2 SVGAGI. The CDR3 is 14 residues long. The J segment lost 4 bases and the V segment lost 8 bases, leaving 5 bases of the junction unmatched. This chain's CDR3 is CASGPLAGYNEQFF. CDR3 in DNA: TGTGCCAGCGGACCACTAGCGGGGTACAATGAGCAGTTCTTC.

The chain carries TRBV4-1 and TRBJ1-5; D is possibly TRBD1 (5 bases). Germline values: CDR1 MGHRA, CDR2 YSYEKL. The CDR3 contains 15 residues. Trimming took 4 bases from V and 4 from J, leaving 14 bases between them. The CDR3 sequence: CASSLQGRANQPQHF. CDR3 nucleotides: TGCGCCAGCAGCCTCCAGGGACGGGCGAATCAGCCCCAGCATTTT.

V is TRBV6-4 and J is TRBJ2-2; D gene ambiguous. Trimming took 0 bases from V and 4 from J, leaving 6 bases between them. The V gene's germline CDR1 is MRHNA and CDR2 SNTAGT. This CDR3 is built from 14 residues. In DNA form, the CDR3 reads TGTGCCAGCAGTGACTCAGGTGTCACCGGGGAGCTGTTTTTT. This sequence encodes CASSDSGVTGELFF.

This clonotype was observed a few times. The rearrangement uses TRBV20-1 and TRBJ2-1; D is uncertain. CDR3 length: 13 residues. Germline V lookup: CDR1 DFQATT, CDR2 SNEGSKA (reference sequence). Trimming removed 4 bases at V and 5 bases at J, with 12 bases between. The CDR3 protein is CSAMGIVHNEQFF. The CDR3 nucleotides are TGCAGTGCTATGGGGATCGTCCACAATGAGCAGTTCTTC.